The rows below give T cell receptor beta chains drawn from one sample of a study of blood T cell repertoires in COVID-19. TCRdb's copy holds only in-frame clones and misses some; the assay was immunoSEQ multiplex PCR. Of about 170,000 clones in the sample, roughly 83% were seen once. Sequencing was performed on PBMCs or T cells enriched from blood (not recorded which). The receptors stem from a woman between 50 and 59 years old who had recovered from COVID-19. Each CDR3 is given with its conserved first and last residue. Fields, in order: J gene, clone size, D gene, V gene, CDR3 protein, CDR3 DNA. A D gene is named only where the DNA matches it firmly. Clone size is shown for a subset of rows, as once, few, many or a class of expanded clone.

>TRBJ2-1|-|TRBD2|TRBV30
CAWSVPGGRGFF
TGTGCCTGGAGTGTACCGGGCGGGAGGGGGTTCTTC
>TRBJ2-3|-|-|TRBV12-5
CASGLVSRPTGDTQYF
TGTGCTAGTGGTTTGGTCTCGAGGCCGACCGGAGATACGCAGTATTTT
>TRBJ1-2|-|-|TRBV7-2
CASSLLGSRPTF
TGTGCCAGCAGCTTATTGGGGAGTCGGCCCACCTTC
>TRBJ2-2|once|TRBD2|TRBV7-2
CASSLSGRNTGELFF
TGTGCCAGCAGCTTAAGCGGGAGGAACACCGGGGAGCTGTTTTTT
>TRBJ1-2|few|-|TRBV11-2
CASSPTQTGTGYTF
TGTGCCAGCAGTCCCACTCAAACAGGGACTGGCTACACCTTC
>TRBJ2-5|-|-|TRBV24-1
CATSEGGTVSGETQYF
TGTGCCACCAGTGAGGGCGGGACGGTTAGTGGGGAGACCCAGTACTTC
>TRBJ2-2|-|-|TRBV14
CASSQVRDTGELFF
TGTGCCAGCAGCCAAGTTCGGGACACCGGGGAGCTGTTTTTT
>TRBJ1-1|-|-|TRBV30
CAGTTGEAFF
TGTGCCGGCACGACAGGTGAAGCTTTCTTT
>TRBJ1-1|-|-|TRBV15
CATSKYQDGGPEAFF
TGTGCCACCAGCAAATACCAGGACGGAGGTCCTGAAGCTTTCTTT
>TRBJ1-2|-|TRBD1|TRBV7-9
CASSSESPGQGDGYTF
TGTGCCAGCAGCTCAGAATCCCCGGGACAGGGAGATGGCTACACCTTC
>TRBJ2-3|-|-|TRBV7-9
CASSYRTQGTDTQYF
TGTGCCAGCAGCTACCGGACCCAGGGGACAGATACGCAGTATTTT
>TRBJ1-1|-|-|TRBV7-2
CASSSPGGTLKWEAFF
TGTGCCAGCAGCTCCCCTGGAGGGACTTTAAAATGGGAAGCTTTCTTT
>TRBJ1-1|-|TRBD1|TRBV5-1
CASSPGTARAEAFF
TGCGCCAGCAGCCCAGGGACAGCGAGGGCTGAAGCTTTCTTT
>TRBJ1-4|-|-|TRBV7-9
CASSVEVEKLFF
TGTGCCAGCAGCGTTGAGGTTGAAAAACTGTTTTTT
>TRBJ2-1|once|-|TRBV19
CASSIWQGEQFF
TGTGCCAGTAGTATATGGCAGGGGGAGCAGTTCTTC
>TRBJ1-3|-|-|TRBV9
CASSAGFYSGNTIYF
TGTGCCAGCAGCGCGGGTTTCTACTCTGGAAACACCATATATTTT
>TRBJ1-1|-|TRBD1|TRBV18
CASSPTGGWTEAFF
TGTGCCAGCTCACCTACAGGGGGCTGGACTGAAGCTTTCTTT
>TRBJ2-6|-|TRBD1|TRBV7-8
CASSSRGGTGGNGANVLTF
TGTGCCAGCAGCTCTAGGGGCGGGACAGGGGGCAATGGGGCCAACGTCCTGACTTTC
>TRBJ1-1|few|TRBD1|TRBV18
CASSPRDRDTEAFF
TGTGCCAGCTCACCAAGGGACAGAGACACTGAAGCTTTCTTT
>TRBJ2-2|-|TRBD1|TRBV6-1
CASSGRKGTGGRELFF
TGTGCCAGCAGTGGACGAAAGGGGACAGGCGGGCGGGAGCTGTTTTTT
>TRBJ1-3|once|-|TRBV28
CATRVLRITGNTIYF
TGTGCCACCAGGGTTTTGAGGATAACTGGAAACACCATATATTTT
>TRBJ1-3|-|-|TRBV18
CASSPRSSSGNTIYF
TGTGCCAGCTCACCTCGTTCGAGCTCTGGAAACACCATATATTTT
>TRBJ2-1|-|-|TRBV9
CASSEGGDEQFF
TGTGCCAGCAGCGAGGGAGGCGATGAGCAGTTCTTC
>TRBJ1-2|-|-|TRBV12-3/TRBV12-4
CASRQALRGYTF
TGTGCCAGCAGGCAGGCCCTGCGTGGCTACACCTTC
>TRBJ2-2|once|TRBD2|TRBV28
CASSLPSGGATGELFF
TGTGCCAGCAGTTTACCTAGCGGGGGGGCCACCGGGGAGCTGTTTTTT
>TRBJ2-1|-|-|TRBV25-1
CASSERSYNEQFF
TGTGCCAGCAGTGAGCGCTCCTACAATGAGCAGTTCTTC
>TRBJ2-1|once|TRBD2|TRBV7-3
CASSLTPGTSDEQFF
TGTGCCAGCAGCTTAACCCCCGGGACTAGCGATGAGCAGTTCTTC
>TRBJ2-5|once|-|TRBV7-2
CASSPHVGLVRETQYF
TGTGCCAGCAGCCCACACGTTGGACTCGTGCGAGAGACCCAGTACTTC
>TRBJ2-2|-|TRBD2|TRBV5-1
CASSSLAGGTTGELFF
TGCGCCAGCAGCTCACTAGCGGGGGGGACCACCGGGGAGCTGTTTTTT
>TRBJ2-2|-|TRBD1|TRBV19
CASTLLPGQGSTGELFF
TGTGCCAGTACCTTACTACCGGGACAGGGAAGCACCGGGGAGCTGTTTTTT
>TRBJ1-4|-|TRBD1|TRBV4-1
CASSGTGLEKLFF
TGCGCCAGCAGCGGGACAGGGCTAGAAAAACTGTTTTTT
>TRBJ2-5|-|TRBD1|TRBV7-7
CASSLGQGAGETQYF
TGTGCCAGCAGCTTAGGACAGGGGGCGGGGGAGACCCAGTACTTC
>TRBJ2-2|-|-|TRBV11-3
CASQAVAGELFF
TGTGCCAGCCAAGCGGTGGCCGGGGAGCTGTTTTTT
>TRBJ1-1|-|-|TRBV6-2/TRBV6-3
CASSYQQNTEAFF
TGTGCCAGCAGTTATCAACAGAACACTGAAGCTTTCTTT
>TRBJ2-1|-|-|TRBV5-1
CASSRLGGNSYNEQFF
TGCGCCAGCAGCCGGTTAGGGGGAAACTCCTACAATGAGCAGTTCTTC
>TRBJ2-4|-|TRBD2|TRBV19
CASSKGGTSGKNIQYF
TGTGCCAGTAGTAAGGGCGGGACTAGCGGCAAAAACATTCAGTACTTC
>TRBJ1-2|once|-|TRBV3-1/TRBV3-2
CASSLPGSQGYTF
TGTGCCAGCAGCCTACCGGGGAGTCAAGGCTACACCTTC
>TRBJ1-2|once|-|TRBV30
CASGAPRYYGYTF
TGTGCCTCTGGGGCGCCCAGGTACTATGGCTACACCTTC
>TRBJ2-3|-|-|TRBV19
CASSIGLADTQYF
TGTGCCAGTAGTATAGGTCTAGCAGATACGCAGTATTTT
>TRBJ1-1|-|-|TRBV11-3
CASSLEVRTPEAFF
TGTGCCAGCAGCCTAGAGGTCCGGACACCTGAAGCTTTCTTT
>TRBJ2-1|-|TRBD2|TRBV2
CASSNGGSGTYNEQFF
TGTGCCAGCAGTAACGGGGGGTCCGGGACCTACAATGAGCAGTTCTTC
>TRBJ1-1|few|-|TRBV12-3/TRBV12-4
CASSFAGEAFF
TGTGCCAGCAGTTTTGCGGGTGAAGCTTTCTTT
>TRBJ1-5|few|-|TRBV6-5
CATTPGFNQPQHF
TGTGCCACCACCCCCGGTTTCAATCAGCCCCAGCATTTT
>TRBJ1-6|-|TRBD1|TRBV9
CASSVAGTDNSPLHF
TGTGCCAGCAGCGTAGCCGGGACAGATAATTCACCCCTCCACTTT
>TRBJ1-5|-|TRBD1|TRBV6-1
CASSGRDRGPGRQPQHF
TGTGCCAGCAGTGGCCGGGACAGGGGGCCAGGTCGTCAGCCCCAGCATTTT
>TRBJ1-6|-|TRBD1|TRBV19
CASSFTGQGKNSPLHF
TGTGCCAGTAGTTTTACCGGACAGGGGAAGAATTCACCCCTCCACTTT
>TRBJ2-1|-|TRBD1|TRBV3-1/TRBV3-2
CASTPLTGDYNEQFF
TGTGCCAGCACCCCACTGACAGGGGACTACAATGAGCAGTTCTTC
>TRBJ1-6|-|-|TRBV6-2/TRBV6-3
CASSYHPSPLHF
TGTGCCAGCAGTTATCATCCTTCACCCCTCCACTTT
>TRBJ2-5|-|TRBD2|TRBV4-1
CASSQVFLAANSVGETQYF
TGCGCCAGCAGCCAAGTGTTTCTAGCGGCCAACTCTGTGGGAGAGACCCAGTACTTC
>TRBJ1-1|-|-|TRBV20-1
CSASGGLAFF
TGCAGTGCTAGTGGCGGGCTTGCTTTCTTT
>TRBJ1-1|-|-|TRBV5-1
CASMAVMNTEAFF
TGCGCCAGCATGGCGGTCATGAACACTGAAGCTTTCTTT
>TRBJ1-1|-|-|TRBV9
CASSVNINTEAFF
TGTGCCAGCAGCGTTAACATAAACACTGAAGCTTTCTTT
>TRBJ2-3|-|TRBD1|TRBV2
CASSLDRVNVGADTQYF
TGTGCCAGCAGTCTGGACAGGGTAAACGTTGGCGCAGATACGCAGTATTTT
>TRBJ1-2|-|TRBD1|TRBV7-2
CASSPDGQVPYGYTF
TGTGCCAGCAGCCCGGACGGACAGGTCCCGTATGGCTACACCTTC
>TRBJ1-2|-|-|TRBV5-1
CASSLTLEQGSNGYTF
TGCGCCAGCAGCTTGACACTTGAACAGGGTAGCAATGGCTACACCTTC
>TRBJ2-5|-|-|TRBV7-9
CASSSLASWPTQYF
TGTGCCAGCAGCTCCCTAGCTAGCTGGCCGACCCAGTACTTC
>TRBJ2-3|-|-|TRBV18
CASSPGLDTQYF
TGTGCCAGCTCACCGGGACTAGATACGCAGTATTTT
>TRBJ1-1|-|-|TRBV7-3
CASSLDRNTEAFF
TGTGCCAGCAGCCTTGACAGGAACACTGAAGCTTTCTTT
>TRBJ1-4|-|-|TRBV6-1
CASSEGSGATNEKLFF
TGTGCCAGCAGTGAAGGGTCGGGTGCAACTAATGAAAAACTGTTTTTT
>TRBJ2-1|few|-|TRBV27
CASTDYARDEQFF
TGTGCCAGCACCGACTACGCCCGGGATGAGCAGTTCTTC